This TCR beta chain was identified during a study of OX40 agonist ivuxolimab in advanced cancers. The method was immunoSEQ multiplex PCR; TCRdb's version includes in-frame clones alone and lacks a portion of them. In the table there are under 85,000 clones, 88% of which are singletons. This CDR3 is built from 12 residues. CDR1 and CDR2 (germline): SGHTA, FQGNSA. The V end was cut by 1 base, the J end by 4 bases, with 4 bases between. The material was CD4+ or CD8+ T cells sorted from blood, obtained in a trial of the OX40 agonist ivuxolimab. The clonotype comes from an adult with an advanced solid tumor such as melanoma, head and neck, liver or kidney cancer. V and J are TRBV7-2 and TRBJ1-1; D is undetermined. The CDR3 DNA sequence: TGTGCCAGCAGCTTAGAATCCACTGAAGCTTTCTTT. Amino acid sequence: CASSLESTEAFF.